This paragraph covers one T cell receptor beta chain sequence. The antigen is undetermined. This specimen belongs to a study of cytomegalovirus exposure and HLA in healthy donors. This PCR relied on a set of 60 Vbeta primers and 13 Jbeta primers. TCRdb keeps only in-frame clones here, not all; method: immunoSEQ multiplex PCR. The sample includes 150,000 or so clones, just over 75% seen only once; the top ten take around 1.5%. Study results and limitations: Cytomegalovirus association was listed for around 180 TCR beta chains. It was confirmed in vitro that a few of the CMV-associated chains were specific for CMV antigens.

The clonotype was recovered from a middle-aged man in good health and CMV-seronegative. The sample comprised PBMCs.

The CDR3 bases are TGTGCCAGCTCACCACCCGAGCTATCCCCTAACACCGGGGAGCTGTTTTTT. This sequence encodes CASSPPELSPNTGELFF. The genes are TRBV18 and TRBJ2-2; D gene unclear. Germline CDR1 KGHSH, CDR2 LQKENI. V lost 0 bases to trimming and J lost 2 bases, with 13 bases between them. CDR3 length: 17 amino acids.